This passage covers 3 T cell receptor beta chains from one sample sequenced in a study of blood T cell repertoires in COVID-19 (dated by TCRdb to 2019 to 2021). Libraries were constructed by the immunoSEQ multiplex PCR assay. In TCRdb, the immuneACCESS table is reduced to in-frame sequences with V and J assigned. These tables do not hold every clone; where another copy was compared, an unresolved V gene accounts for under half, and the others remain unexplained. The sample records a few hundred thousand clones, roughly nine tenths of which are singletons. The leading ten clones occupy 0.9% to 1.2% of the sample. The sequenced material came from PBMCs or T cells enriched from blood (not recorded which). The origin of the receptors is a man younger than 45 who had recovered from COVID-19.

The genes are TRBV27 and TRBJ2-7; D not resolved. Germline CDR1 and CDR2: MNHEY and SMNVEV (reference sequence). V shed 8 bases and J shed 5 bases, with 19 bases lying between them. This CDR3 is built from 14 residues. Written as DNA, the CDR3 is TGTGCCAGCTCTACTAAAGGTGGTTGGCACGAGCAGTACTTC. It encodes CASSTKGGWHEQYF.

This clone appeared a single time. The chain couples TRBV4-1 to TRBJ1-3; D remains ambiguous. The CDR3 extends over 16 amino acids. Germline-derived CDR1 and CDR2 are MGHRA and YSYEKL. V lost 1 base to trimming and J lost 7 bases, with 17 bases between them. Here the CDR3 reads CASSQVTTSGLNTIYF. As DNA, the CDR3 is TGCGCCAGCAGCCAAGTGACTACCTCAGGACTCAACACCATATATTTT.

This clone was observed a single time. V usage is TRBV12-3 or TRBV12-4 and J usage is TRBJ1-4; a weak D match, TRBD1 (5 bases). V was cut by 8 bases and J by 10 bases, with 14 bases left in between. CDR3 length equals 12 residues. The CDR3 DNA sequence: TGTGCCAGCGCCCTTTCGGGGGGAAAACTGTTTTTT. Translation: CASALSGGKLFF.